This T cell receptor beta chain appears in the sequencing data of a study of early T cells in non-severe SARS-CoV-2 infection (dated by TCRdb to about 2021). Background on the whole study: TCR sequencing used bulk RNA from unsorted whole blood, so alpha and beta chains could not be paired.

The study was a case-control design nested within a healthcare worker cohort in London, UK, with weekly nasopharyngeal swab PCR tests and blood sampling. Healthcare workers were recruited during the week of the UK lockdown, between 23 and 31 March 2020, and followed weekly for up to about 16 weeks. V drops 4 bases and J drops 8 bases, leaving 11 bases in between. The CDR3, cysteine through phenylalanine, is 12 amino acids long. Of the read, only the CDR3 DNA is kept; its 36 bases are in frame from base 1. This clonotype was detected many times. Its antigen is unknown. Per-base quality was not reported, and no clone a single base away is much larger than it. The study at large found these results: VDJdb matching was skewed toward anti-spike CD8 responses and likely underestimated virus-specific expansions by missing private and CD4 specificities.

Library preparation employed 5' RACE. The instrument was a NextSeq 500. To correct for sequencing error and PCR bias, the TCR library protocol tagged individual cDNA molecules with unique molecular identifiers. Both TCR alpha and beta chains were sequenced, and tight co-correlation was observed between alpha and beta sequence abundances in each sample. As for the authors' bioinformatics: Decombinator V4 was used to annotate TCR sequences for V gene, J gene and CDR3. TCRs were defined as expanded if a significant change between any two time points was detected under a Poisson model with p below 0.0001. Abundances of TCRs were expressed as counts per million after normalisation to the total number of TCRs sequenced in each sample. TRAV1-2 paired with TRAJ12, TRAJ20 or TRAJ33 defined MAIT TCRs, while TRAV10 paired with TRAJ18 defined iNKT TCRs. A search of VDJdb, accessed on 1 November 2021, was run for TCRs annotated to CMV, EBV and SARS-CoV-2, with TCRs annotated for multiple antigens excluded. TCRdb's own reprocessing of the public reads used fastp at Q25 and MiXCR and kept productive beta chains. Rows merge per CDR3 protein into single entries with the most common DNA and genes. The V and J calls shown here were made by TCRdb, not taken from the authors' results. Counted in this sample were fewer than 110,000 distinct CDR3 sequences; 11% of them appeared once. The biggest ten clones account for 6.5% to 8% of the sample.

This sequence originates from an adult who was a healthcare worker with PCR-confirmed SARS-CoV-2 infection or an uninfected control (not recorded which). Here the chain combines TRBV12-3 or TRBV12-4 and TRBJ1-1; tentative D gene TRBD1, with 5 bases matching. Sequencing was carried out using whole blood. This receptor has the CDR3 CASSSFPGEAFF. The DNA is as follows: TGTGCCAGCAGTTCCTTCCCAGGGGAAGCTTTCTTT.